This T cell receptor (beta chain) appears in the sequencing data of a study of CD8 T cells in Susac syndrome (dated by TCRdb to the late 2010s). About the study as a whole: Repertoire sequencing was used to test whether CD8+ T cell activation and differentiation in Susac syndrome was antigen driven. The study compared CD8+ T cell repertoire clonality among 12 healthy donors, around 14 Susac syndrome patients and roughly 16 multiple sclerosis patients. Overall study outcomes, separate from this receptor: The study acknowledged that relatively few individuals were included in the TCR sequencing and HLA analysis.

RNA was extracted using the RNeasy kit, and about 0.45 to 1 ug of the RNA was reverse transcribed with random hexamers. The immunoSEQ multiplex PCR assay, which covers 54 Vbeta and 13 Jbeta segments, was used to amplify TCR beta CDR3 regions. PCR amplification bias was corrected by using a synthetic template baseline for primer optimization and computational correction. The source study handled its data this way. Only productive sequences were kept, with reads annotated to V, D and J genes according to IMGT and analyzed in immunoSEQ Analyzer. To calculate clonality, Shannon entropy was normalized by log2 of the number of productive unique sequences and then subtracted from one. Public and private clones were assessed among the 100 most prevalent clones of each patient and control. Clones were defined as Susac-specific if absent from the healthy and MS cohorts, from 900 to 1,200 published viral clones and from other ImmuneACCESS disease sequences. TCRdb reworked the public reads: Q25 trimming with fastp, MiXCR clone assembly, productive beta chains retained. One record per CDR3 amino acid sequence lists the most common genes and DNA. The authors' filters were not applied to this entry. The sample yields 110,000 or so distinct CDR3 sequences; about nine tenths were counted once. The leading ten clones occupy roughly 0.11% of the sample.

This clonotype was observed once. Its binding antigen is unknown. No much larger clone exists at a distance of one base, and base qualities are not known. Weak support is all one read offers. The CDR3 goes from the cysteine to the phenylalanine over 13 residues. The only DNA kept is the CDR3, 39 bases in frame from the first base. V is pared back by 3 bases and J by 7 bases, with 16 bases lying between the germline termini. From a lookup of the germline V gene, CDR1 and CDR2 are SQVTM and ANQGSEA. Peripheral blood CD8+ and CD4+ T cells from healthy donors, Susac syndrome patients and multiple sclerosis patients were profiled by high-throughput TCR beta sequencing. Healthy donors were age- and sex-matched controls. Bulk CD8+ and CD4+ T cells were purified by magnetic negative isolation, whereas CD8+ TEMRA cells were enriched by FACS. Blood was collected in EDTA tubes and processed within 24 hours, with PBMCs isolated through density gradient centrifugation. PBMCs destined for TCR sequencing were cryopreserved in liquid nitrogen and later thawed in a 37 °C water bath. The sorted or isolated CD4+, CD8+ and CD8+ TEMRA cells had a purity of 90% or higher.

The receptor's source is a human donor in good health. The specimen was CD8+ T cells from PBMCs. The chain uses TRBV29-1 and TRBJ2-7, with the D gene uncertain. The nucleotide sequence reads TGCAGCGTTGAGAACGGGCGTGGGAATGAGCAGTACTTC. This sequence encodes CSVENGRGNEQYF.